This T cell receptor beta chain was profiled in a study of blood T cells in healthy people across ages (dated by TCRdb to between 2014 and 2017). With regard to the full study: In model experiments, template switching captured roughly one uniquely barcoded TCR beta cDNA molecule for every two T cells. Age-related changes in TCR beta repertoire diversity were measured in the study by deep sequencing normalized with unique cDNA molecular identifiers. Four age groups were formed from the donors: young (average about 16 years), middle-aged (approximately 39), aged (about 62) and long-lived (82). Donors of different ages were randomly distributed across sequencing lanes to avoid experimental bias. Using the same blood draw, the study looked at two additional independent replicas of 1 million unique cDNA reads for two donors, one aged 18 to 29 and the other aged 80 or older. General study outcomes and caveats: Donor CMV infection status was unknown, potentially confounding age-related changes in expanded clonotypes. Compared with the aged group, more naive CD4+ T cells, fewer expanded clones and increased TCR diversity were shown by the long-lived group, suggesting age selection. As age increased, observed TCR beta diversity per million T cells dropped in a roughly linear way, and a significant reduction was already evident by age roughly 36. There was a strong correlation between observed TCR beta diversity and the percentage of naive T cells measured by flow cytometry. Total diversity estimates from one million sequenced T cells were considered lower bounds and underestimates. Conclusive comparison of naive and antigen-experienced compartments was prevented by the profiling of bulk unsorted PBMCs.

Deletion took 6 bases off V and 3 bases off J, with a span of 9 bases between the germline ends. The CDR3 runs 13 amino acids, cysteine and phenylalanine included. Solely the CDR3 DNA is kept, with 39 bases framed from the first base. Reading the germline V gene gives CDR1 MNHEY and CDR2 SVGEGT. This clonotype was seen only a few times. Its antigen target is currently unknown. Per-base qualities were not stored, and no clone one base away is much larger. The 39 donors, aged roughly 6 to 95 years, were systemically healthy Caucasian individuals from Russia. Each donor gave ten milliliters of peripheral blood, collected into EDTA-treated Vacutainer tubes. Ficoll-Paque density-gradient centrifugation was used to isolate PBMCs, with at least 7 million obtained per sample. Total RNA, at least 6 micrograms per sample, was extracted from PBMCs with Trizol reagent. The percentages of naive CD45RAhigh/CD27high T cells were determined by flow cytometry on a PBMC aliquot from every donor.

Library preparation was by 5' RACE. The sample was run on an Illumina HiSeq 2500. A second roughly 7 to 11 cycle PCR used a sample-barcoded 5' primer and a J-beta primer mix. A unique molecular identifier was introduced onto each TCR beta cDNA molecule by a template-switch 5' adaptor carrying 12 random nucleotides. Each sample yielded at least 2.5 million CDR3-containing paired-end reads. First-strand cDNA was synthesized from all RNA with the Mint cDNA synthesis kit, primed by a TRBC-specific oligonucleotide. All cDNA was treated with uracil-DNA glycosylase and then went through a first 18-cycle PCR with the universal primers M1SS and BC2_uni_R. In the source study's methods: For normalization, 1 million high-quality reads were randomly selected from each sample, with every read carrying a distinct molecular identifier. Reads with shared molecular identifiers were discarded instead of being binned into consensus sequences. MiTCR, run with a Q25 quality threshold and the strictest error-elimination algorithm, handled CDR3 identification, clonotype clustering and error correction. A nonparametric unseen species model with Euler transformation was used to estimate a lower bound on total TCR beta diversity. TCRdb took the public reads, trimmed them with fastp at Q25, ran MiXCR for clone calling and kept in-frame beta chains. Records with the same CDR3 protein are collapsed into one entry carrying the most frequent genes and DNA. What appears here as the V and J calls and clone size reflects TCRdb's work, not the paper's. Across this sample there are 920,000 or so distinct CDR3 sequences, with 35% to 50% seen only once. The ten largest clones add up to about 20% of the sample.

The V and J genes are TRBV6-2 or TRBV6-3 and TRBJ2-1, and possibly TRBD1, on 5 matching bases. The specimen was blood. The clonotype was recovered from a woman in her sixties or seventies in good health. The base sequence is TGTGCCAGCAGAGGGGCAGACTACAATGAGCAGTTCTTC. It is translated as CASRGADYNEQFF.